The next 16 T cell receptor beta chains were all read from a single sample in a study of cytomegalovirus exposure and HLA in healthy donors. Use of 60 Vbeta and 13 Jbeta primers characterized the PCR. The repertoire was sequenced with immunoSEQ multiplex PCR; TCRdb's copy has only in-frame clones and lacks some. Counted here are roughly 99,000 clones, roughly three quarters occurring once; the ten biggest clones make up more than 2%. Sequencing used PBMCs. Every receptor here comes from a man between 18 and 29 years old in good health and CMV-seronegative.

The genes are TRBV5-1 and TRBJ1-2, with a possible D match to TRBD1 (6 bases). The V end was cut by 4 bases, the J end by 2 bases, with 12 bases between. The length of the CDR3 is 14 residues. Germline lookup yields CDR1 SGHRS and CDR2 YFSETQ. CDR3 bases: TGCGCCAGCAGCCCCAAGGACAGAAACTATGGCTACACCTTC. Its translation is CASSPKDRNYGYTF.

The chain has TRBV5-4 and TRBJ2-4, with 11 bases lining up with TRBD1. CDR3 length: 17 amino acids. V shed 0 bases, J shed 1 base, and the junction held 3 bases outside the gene matches. CDR1 is SGHNT and CDR2 is YYREEE in the germline V gene (reference sequence). CDR3 sequence reads: CASSLVGTGGAKNIQYF. CDR3 bases: TGTGCCAGCAGCTTGGTCGGGACAGGGGGGGCCAAAAACATTCAGTACTTC.

V usage is TRBV6-1 and J usage is TRBJ1-1, with D possibly being TRBD1 (5 bases). This CDR3 is built from 13 residues. Germline V gene sequence: CDR1 MNHNS, CDR2 SASEGT. V lost 7 bases and J lost 4, with 13 bases in between. CDR3 amino acids: CASIGVRATEAFF. The DNA of the CDR3 is TGTGCCAGCATAGGGGTACGGGCCACTGAAGCTTTCTTT.

The J gene is TRBJ2-7, the V gene TRBV5-6, with D maybe TRBD1 (6 bases). The CDR3 length is 14 residues. The germline CDR1 and CDR2 sequences are SGHDT and YYEEEE. Trimming took off 6 bases at V and 7 bases at J, with 20 bases between the two ends. CDR3 loop: CASTSHGGTGEQYF. The CDR3 coding sequence is TGTGCCAGCACCTCCCATGGCGGTACAGGGGAGCAGTACTTC. Based on the CDR3 plus reference TRBV5-6 and TRBJ2-7, the full variable domain is DAGVTQSPTHLIKTRGQQVTLRCSPKSGHDTVSWYQQALGQGPQFIFQYYEEEERQRGNFPDRFSGHQFPNYSSELNVNALLLGDSALYLCASTSHGGTGEQYFGPGTRLTVT.

As for this clone: The same CDR3 also results from other DNA sequences found in this sample. The chain employs TRBV7-2 and TRBJ1-6, with D uncertain. Deletions cut 1 base from V and 6 bases from J, with 4 bases between. The CDR3 loop spans 13 amino acids. In germline, CDR1 is SGHTA, CDR2 FQGNSA. CDR3 DNA: TGTGCCAGCAGCTTAGGTCTTAATTCACCCCTCCACTTT. It yields the protein CASSLGLNSPLHF.

This clone was recorded only once. The chain is built from TRBV5-1 and TRBJ1-1; a weak D match, TRBD1 (6 bases). The ends were cut back, 0 bases at V and 4 bases at J, with 13 bases in the middle. Germline V CDR1 and CDR2: SGHRS, YFSETQ. The CDR3 extends over 15 amino acids. CDR3 residues: CASSLAKGGGTEAFF. The CDR3 DNA is TGCGCCAGCAGCTTGGCCAAGGGGGGGGGCACTGAAGCTTTCTTT.

The chain uses TRBV6-1 and TRBJ2-1, with TRBD2 matching 11 bases. CDR1 and CDR2 from the germline V gene are MNHNS and SASEGT. V gave up 4 bases and J gave up 5 bases; unmatched junction bases: 4. The CDR3 runs to 15 residues. The DNA for the CDR3 is TGTGCCAGCAGTGGGCTAGCGGGGGGTAACAATGAGCAGTTCTTC. This encodes CASSGLAGGNNEQFF.

This clone was observed a few times. The rearrangement links TRBV15 to TRBJ1-4, with D possibly being TRBD1 (6 bases). CDR3 length: 14 amino acids. Germline V lookup: CDR1 LNHNV, CDR2 YYDKDF (reference sequence). Trimming took 1 base from V and 5 from J, leaving 8 bases between them. The CDR3 is CATSRAGANEKLFF. The CDR3 region has the DNA TGTGCCACCAGCAGAGCAGGGGCGAATGAAAAACTGTTTTTT.

The CDR3 reads CASSQDLPSTGGSYEQYF. CDR3 nucleotide sequence: TGCGCCAGCAGCCAAGATCTCCCCTCTACCGGCGGCTCCTACGAGCAGTACTTC. This rearrangement joins TRBV4-3 to TRBJ2-7; D is ambiguous. The CDR3 totals 18 residues. V was trimmed by 0 bases and J by 0 bases, leaving 18 bases between them. CDR1 is LGHNA and CDR2 is YSLEER in the germline V gene.

This chain connects TRBV6-6 to TRBJ1-2; unclear D gene. Germline V CDR1 and CDR2: MNHNY, SVGAGI (reference sequence). This CDR3 comprises 15 residues. Between the trimmed V and J ends, which lost 4 bases and 3 bases, there was a span of 15 bases. CDR3 region: CASSSPSQTYYGYTF. CDR3 sequence (DNA): TGTGCCAGCAGTTCCCCCAGTCAGACTTACTATGGCTACACCTTC.

Of note for this clone: The same CDR3 is also encoded by other DNA sequences in this sample. The chain carries TRBV7-9 and TRBJ2-3, with D unresolved. There are 13 residues in the CDR3. The germline V and J ends were trimmed by 5 bases and 2 bases, with 8 bases remaining between them. The V gene's germline CDR1 is SEHNR and CDR2 FQNEAQ (reference sequence). The CDR3: CASSPTVTDTQYF. Here the CDR3 DNA reads TGTGCCAGCAGCCCAACAGTCACAGATACGCAGTATTTT.

The sample holds one count of this clone. This chain connects TRBV2 to TRBJ1-6, with 10 nucleotides matching TRBD1. Looked up from germline, CDR1 is SNHLY and CDR2 is FYNNEI. V was pared by 4 bases and J by 7 bases, with 4 bases of the junction left unmatched. The CDR3 sequence is 15 residues long. CDR3 sequence reads: CASSGGTGVNSPLHF. As DNA, the CDR3 is TGTGCCAGCAGTGGGGGGACAGGGGTCAATTCACCCCTCCACTTT.

The gene calls are TRBV1 and TRBJ2-7; the D segment call TRBD1 is taken from the table without a DNA check. TRBV1 is an annotated pseudogene. CDR3 size: 14 residues. For the CDR3, the DNA is TGCACCAGCAGCCGGACACGAATAACTTACGAGCAGTACTTC. It translates to CTSSRTRITYEQYF.

The rearrangement joins TRBV6-6 to TRBJ2-6; D call uncertain. Germline V gene sequence: CDR1 MNHNY, CDR2 SVGAGI (reference sequence). The CDR3 spans 15 residues. V was clipped by 4 bases and J by 0 bases, with 7 bases between them. The CDR3 protein is CASSLGVSGANVLTF. CDR3 DNA: TGTGCCAGCAGTTTAGGAGTCTCTGGGGCCAACGTCCTGACTTTC.

V is TRBV7-8 and J is TRBJ2-7; no clear D. The length of the CDR3 is 11 residues. V was cut by 5 bases and J by 4 bases, with 6 bases left in between. CDR1 is SGHVS, CDR2 FQNEAQ, per germline. This CDR3 reads CASSKTYEQYF. DNA for the CDR3: TGTGCCAGCAGCAAGACTTACGAGCAGTACTTC.

The rearrangement uses TRBV20-1 and TRBJ2-7, with D unclear. Trimming removed 2 bases from V and 6 bases from J, with 8 bases in between. Per germline, CDR1 DFQATT and CDR2 SNEGSKA (reference sequence). The CDR3 loop spans 11 amino acids. CDR3 nucleotide sequence: TGCAGTGCTAGAATAGTCTCCGAGCAGTACTTC. Protein: CSARIVSEQYF.